This TCR beta chain stems from a study of graft-versus-host responses after intestinal transplantation. The length of the CDR3 is 17 residues. In germline, CDR1 is SGDLS, CDR2 YYNGEE. V was shortened by 0 bases and J by 0 bases, with 15 bases between the two germline ends. The study, taken as a whole, reports: Recipient marrow harbored GvH clones, some of which surfaced first in ileum or blood. Individuals carrying graft-donor T cell macrochimerism showed high graft-versus-host to host-versus-graft clonal ratios in allografts.

The assay was immunoSEQ multiplex PCR, and TCRdb's table has in-frame clones only and misses some. The sample consists of 8,000 to 10,000 clones, more than 25% of them appearing once. Responder cells labeled with CFSE (approximately 200,000) were co-plated with irradiated stimulator cells labeled with violet dye (approximately 200,000). The origin of this receptor is a human patient who received an intestinal transplant. The material was alloreactive CD8+ T cells from a mixed lymphocyte reaction culture, obtained before intestinal transplant. Subset described: CFSE-low proliferating T cells sorted from roughly six-day pre-transplant mixed lymphocyte reaction (GvH or HvG direction). The chain combines TRBV9 with TRBJ2-5; perhaps TRBD2 as D (6 bases). DNA of the CDR3: TGTGCCAGCAGCGTAGGGTGGGCTAGCGCGTACCAAGAGACCCAGTACTTC. Protein sequence: CASSVGWASAYQETQYF.